The clone carrying this T cell receptor beta chain was seen once. Germline is not matched at one junction end, which may reflect a read error. Only Caucasian adults living in Nashville, Tennessee served as donors. This sample is part of a study of shared clonotypes between healthy human individuals. On the study more broadly: The donor pool was made up of two women and a few men aged 18 to 49. Plates per donor: three CD4 naive, three CD4 memory, two CD8 naive, one CD8 memory.

The CDR3 is made up of 22 amino acids. Looked up from germline, CDR1 is MDHEN and CDR2 is SYDVKM. Under the authors' procedure: Junction-only sequences without quality scores came from ImmunoSEQ, so filtering differed. This table comes from immunoSEQ multiplex PCR, and its TCRdb copy is limited to in-frame clones, with some not included. That table gives V, J and clone size, and the DNA gave D and trimming. The sample shows around 1,100,000 clones, around 77% of them seen only once. Sample: memory CD4+ T cells from PBMCs. The subset: CD45RA-negative fraction. The J gene is TRBJ2-1, the V gene TRBV28; D possibly matches TRBD1 or TRBD2 (6 bases each). The sequence came from a man younger than 35 in good health. Some clones in this sample may be carry-over from other donors' samples. This CDR3 reads CASSYPSARGERYESVYNEQFF. The CDR3 region has the DNA TGTGCCAGCAGTTACCCCTCGGCAAGGGGGGAAAGGTATGAAAGCGTTTACAACGAGCAGTTCTTC.